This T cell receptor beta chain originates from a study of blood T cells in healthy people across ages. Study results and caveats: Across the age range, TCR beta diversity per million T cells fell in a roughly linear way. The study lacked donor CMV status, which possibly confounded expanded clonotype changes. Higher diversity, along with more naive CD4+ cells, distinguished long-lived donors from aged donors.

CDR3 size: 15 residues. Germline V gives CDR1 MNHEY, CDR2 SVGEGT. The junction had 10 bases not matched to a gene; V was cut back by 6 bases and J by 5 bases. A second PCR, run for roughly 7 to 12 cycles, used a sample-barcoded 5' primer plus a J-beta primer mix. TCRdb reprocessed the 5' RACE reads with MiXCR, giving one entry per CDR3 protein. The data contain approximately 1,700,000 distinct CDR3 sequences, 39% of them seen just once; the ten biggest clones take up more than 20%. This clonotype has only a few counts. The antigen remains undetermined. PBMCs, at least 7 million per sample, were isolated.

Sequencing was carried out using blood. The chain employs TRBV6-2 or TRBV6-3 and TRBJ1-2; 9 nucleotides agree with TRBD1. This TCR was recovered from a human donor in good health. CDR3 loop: CASRPPGQGRYGYTF. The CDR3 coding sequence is TGTGCCAGCAGACCTCCGGGACAGGGACGTTATGGCTACACCTTC.